A selection of T cell receptor beta chains follows, all from one sample in a study of control samples from healthy donors and cancer patients. The assay was immunoSEQ multiplex PCR, and TCRdb's table has in-frame clones only and misses some. The sample has 190,000 or so clones; approximately 92% are singletons. Material: blood. Source of these receptors: a man between 18 and 35 years old in good health. Each CDR3 is given with its conserved first and last residue. Fields, in order: J gene, V gene, D gene, clone size, CDR3 DNA, CDR3 protein. The D gene is left open where the match is weak. Clone size is not always given. Where it is, it says once, few, many or a class for expanded clones.

j_gene: TRBJ2-5
v_gene: TRBV19
d_gene: TRBD1
abundance: once
CDR3nt: TGTGCCAGTAGTTTATCGACAGGGCTGACCCAGTACTTC
CDR3aa: CASSLSTGLTQYF

j_gene: TRBJ1-4
v_gene: TRBV24-1
d_gene: TRBD1
abundance: .
CDR3nt: TGTGCCACCAGTGATTTACAGGGGGGAAAACTGTTTTTT
CDR3aa: CATSDLQGGKLFF

j_gene: TRBJ2-1
v_gene: TRBV7-3
d_gene: .
abundance: .
CDR3nt: TGTGCCAGCAGCCCCGGGGGGCGGGACCATGAGCAGTTCTTC
CDR3aa: CASSPGGRDHEQFF

j_gene: TRBJ1-4
v_gene: TRBV6-5
d_gene: TRBD1
abundance: .
CDR3nt: TGTGCCAGCAGTTTGTCCCAGGGGGCTTACGAAAAACTGTTTTTT
CDR3aa: CASSLSQGAYEKLFF

j_gene: TRBJ1-1
v_gene: TRBV28
d_gene: .
abundance: .
CDR3nt: TGTGCCAGCAGTTTCCCTCCAGGGGACTGGGCGCGGAACACTGAAGCTTTCTTT
CDR3aa: CASSFPPGDWARNTEAFF

j_gene: TRBJ1-2
v_gene: TRBV18
d_gene: .
abundance: .
CDR3nt: TGTGCCAGCTCACCACCGACAGACCCGCTAAGGAGGGGCTACACCTTC
CDR3aa: CASSPPTDPLRRGYTF

j_gene: TRBJ2-5
v_gene: TRBV2
d_gene: .
abundance: .
CDR3nt: TGTGCCAGCAGTGTCCGGGCCAGGTGGTACTTC
CDR3aa: CASSVRARWYF

j_gene: TRBJ1-4
v_gene: TRBV12-3/TRBV12-4
d_gene: .
abundance: .
CDR3nt: TGTGCCAGCAGCCCCCGGGGTGAAAAACTGTTTTTT
CDR3aa: CASSPRGEKLFF

j_gene: TRBJ2-1
v_gene: TRBV5-6
d_gene: .
abundance: .
CDR3nt: TGTGCCAGCAGCACCACGGGCCTCAGACCTATTTTTTACAATGAGCAGTTCTTC
CDR3aa: CASSTTGLRPIFYNEQFF

j_gene: TRBJ2-3
v_gene: TRBV28
d_gene: .
abundance: .
CDR3nt: TGTGCCAGCAGACTTCCCGGCACAGATACGCAGTATTTT
CDR3aa: CASRLPGTDTQYF

j_gene: TRBJ1-2
v_gene: TRBV12-3/TRBV12-4
d_gene: .
abundance: .
CDR3nt: TGTGCCAGCAGTTTCAGGGCTAGCTATGGCTACACCTTC
CDR3aa: CASSFRASYGYTF

j_gene: TRBJ1-3
v_gene: TRBV20-1
d_gene: .
abundance: .
CDR3nt: TGCAGTGCTAGTCGACTCTACGGAAACACCATATATTTT
CDR3aa: CSASRLYGNTIYF

j_gene: TRBJ1-2
v_gene: TRBV7-2
d_gene: .
abundance: once
CDR3nt: TGTGCCAGCAGCTTCGGAGTCAATGGCTACACCTTC
CDR3aa: CASSFGVNGYTF

j_gene: TRBJ2-5
v_gene: TRBV5-1
d_gene: .
abundance: .
CDR3nt: TGCGCCAGCAGCTTGGAAGGGGGAATTGGTGAGACCCAGTACTTC
CDR3aa: CASSLEGGIGETQYF

j_gene: TRBJ2-3
v_gene: TRBV4-1
d_gene: .
abundance: .
CDR3nt: TGCGCCAGCAGCCTCACGACTGCAGATACGCAGTATTTT
CDR3aa: CASSLTTADTQYF

j_gene: TRBJ2-3
v_gene: TRBV6-1
d_gene: TRBD2
abundance: .
CDR3nt: TGTGCCAGCAGTGGGTTATCGGGGGGGACAAAACTTCGGGATACGCAGTATTTT
CDR3aa: CASSGLSGGTKLRDTQYF

j_gene: TRBJ2-5
v_gene: TRBV9
d_gene: .
abundance: few
CDR3nt: TGTGCCAGCAGCTCGAGACAGCTGGAGACCCAGTACTTC
CDR3aa: CASSSRQLETQYF

j_gene: TRBJ2-5
v_gene: TRBV5-4
d_gene: .
abundance: .
CDR3nt: TGTGCCAGCAGCCCGGAGGGTGTAGAGACCCAGTACTTC
CDR3aa: CASSPEGVETQYF

j_gene: TRBJ1-2
v_gene: TRBV19
d_gene: TRBD1
abundance: few
CDR3nt: TGTGCCAGTCGACAGGGAAAGGGCTATGGCTACACCTTC
CDR3aa: CASRQGKGYGYTF

j_gene: TRBJ2-5
v_gene: TRBV5-5
d_gene: .
abundance: once
CDR3nt: TGTGCCAGCAGGGTTGGGGAGACCCAGTACTTC
CDR3aa: CASRVGETQYF

j_gene: TRBJ2-7
v_gene: TRBV5-6
d_gene: .
abundance: .
CDR3nt: TGTGCCAGCAGCGCCTTACAGGGAGACTACGAGCAGTACTTC
CDR3aa: CASSALQGDYEQYF

j_gene: TRBJ1-2
v_gene: TRBV6-5
d_gene: TRBD1
abundance: .
CDR3nt: TGTGCCAGCAGTCGCGACAGGGGTATTGATGGCTACACCTTC
CDR3aa: CASSRDRGIDGYTF

j_gene: TRBJ2-2
v_gene: TRBV5-4
d_gene: TRBD2
abundance: .
CDR3nt: TGTGCCAGCAACCCGGGGGGGATGAACACCGGGGAGCTGTTTTTT
CDR3aa: CASNPGGMNTGELFF

j_gene: TRBJ2-2
v_gene: TRBV5-1
d_gene: .
abundance: .
CDR3nt: TGCGCCAGCAGCTTGGTGGGGTCCGAGGCCGGGGAGCTGTTTTTT
CDR3aa: CASSLVGSEAGELFF

j_gene: TRBJ1-2
v_gene: TRBV19
d_gene: .
abundance: once
CDR3nt: TGTGCCAGTAGTATTCGGGAACCCCAGGGGGGCTACACCTTC
CDR3aa: CASSIREPQGGYTF

j_gene: TRBJ2-5
v_gene: TRBV3-1/TRBV3-2
d_gene: TRBD1
abundance: .
CDR3nt: TGTGCCAGCAGCCAAGCAGGGGGCATGGAGACCCAGTACTTC
CDR3aa: CASSQAGGMETQYF

j_gene: TRBJ1-1
v_gene: TRBV10-3
d_gene: TRBD1
abundance: .
CDR3nt: TGTGCCATCAGTGATGACAGGGGGCGAGCTTTCTTT
CDR3aa: CAISDDRGRAFF

j_gene: TRBJ1-5
v_gene: TRBV30
d_gene: .
abundance: .
CDR3nt: TGTGCCTGGAGGGAAGGACAAAGCAGCAATCAGCCCCAGCATTTT
CDR3aa: CAWREGQSSNQPQHF

j_gene: TRBJ2-7
v_gene: TRBV14
d_gene: TRBD1
abundance: .
CDR3nt: TGTGCCAGCAGCCCTGCCATTACAGGGGCGAAGTACTTC
CDR3aa: CASSPAITGAKYF

j_gene: TRBJ1-4
v_gene: TRBV10-3
d_gene: TRBD1
abundance: .
CDR3nt: TGTGCCATCAGTGTCGGGACAGGGAAGGAAAAACTGTTTTTT
CDR3aa: CAISVGTGKEKLFF

j_gene: TRBJ1-5
v_gene: TRBV30
d_gene: .
abundance: .
CDR3nt: TGTGCCTGGAGTACAGGGACAACAAATCAGCCCCAGCATTTT
CDR3aa: CAWSTGTTNQPQHF

j_gene: TRBJ2-1
v_gene: TRBV7-6
d_gene: .
abundance: .
CDR3nt: TGTGCCAGCAGCCCTAATGAGGGGGGGGGTGAGCAGTTCTTC
CDR3aa: CASSPNEGGGEQFF

j_gene: TRBJ2-7
v_gene: TRBV7-3
d_gene: TRBD1
abundance: .
CDR3nt: TGTGCCAGCAGCGCGAAACCGACAGGGACCTACGAGCAGTACTTC
CDR3aa: CASSAKPTGTYEQYF

j_gene: TRBJ1-1
v_gene: TRBV28
d_gene: .
abundance: once
CDR3nt: TGTGCCAGCAGTTTATCTGGCGATACGAACACTGAAGCTTTCTTT
CDR3aa: CASSLSGDTNTEAFF

j_gene: TRBJ2-5
v_gene: TRBV15
d_gene: TRBD2
abundance: .
CDR3nt: TGTGCCACCAGCTCGGGACTAGCGGGGGGCCAAGAGACCCAGTACTTC
CDR3aa: CATSSGLAGGQETQYF

j_gene: TRBJ2-5
v_gene: TRBV19
d_gene: .
abundance: .
CDR3nt: TGTGCCAGTAGTATCCAGGAAAACCAAGAGACCCAGTACTTC
CDR3aa: CASSIQENQETQYF

j_gene: TRBJ1-2
v_gene: TRBV30
d_gene: .
abundance: once
CDR3nt: TGTGCCTGGAGTGTGAGACGGGTAGCTAACTATGGCTACACCTTC
CDR3aa: CAWSVRRVANYGYTF